This TCR beta chain was observed in a study of vaccination and CD4 T cells after COVID-19. The study sequenced cultured CD4+ T cell DNA using the Oncomine TCR Beta short-read assay. Each CDR3 protein is one row after TCRdb ran MiXCR on the PCR reads. Altogether 20,000 to 25,000 distinct CDR3 sequences are present, 60% to 75% being singletons, with the ten largest covering roughly 8.6%. Germline CDR1 and CDR2: SEHNR and FQNEAQ (reference sequence). This CDR3 region has 17 residues. With 3 bases removed from V and 2 bases from J, the gap between germline ends came to 17 bases. As to treatment: approximately 11-day PBMC culture with coronavirus spike peptide pools or control peptides (ViraFEST assay). Peptide pool stimulation in ViraFEST expanded antigen-specific T cells, whose TCRs were then sequenced. A remark on this clonotype: Its target is unknown.

The source material was CD4+ T cells from blood, cultured in vitro. The receptor comes from a human donor who had recovered from COVID-19. This chain links TRBV7-9 with TRBJ1-5; a weak D match, TRBD1 (5 bases). As DNA, the CDR3 is TGTGCCAGCAGCTTTAGGGGCCCCCCAGGGCGCAATCAGCCCCAGCATTTT. Residues: CASSFRGPPGRNQPQHF.